The T cell receptor beta chain described here comes from a study of T cell responses to AZD1222 COVID-19 vaccine. Findings of the study overall: Unmutated variant regions reportedly attract nearly half of all spike-specific TCRs. All repertoire sampling was performed exclusively after the peak T cell response. In a largely white British group with more females than males, clonal diversity was possibly underestimated. When two AZD1222 doses had been given, Spike-specific TCR breadth and depth rose.

Assay: immunoSEQ multiplex PCR; the TCRdb copy retains only in-frame clones and omits some. In all, the sample yields about 140,000 clones. In the case of this clone: What it binds is not known.

This CDR3 has 15 residues. Between the trimmed V and J ends, which lost 1 base and 0 bases, there was a span of 9 bases. Germline CDR1 SEHNR, CDR2 FQNEAQ (reference sequence). Sequencing input: peripheral blood. This receptor was obtained from an adult in good health. The gene calls are TRBV7-9 and TRBJ1-1; D is uncertain. The CDR3 sequence is CASSLDWTVNTEAFF. In DNA, the CDR3 is TGTGCCAGCAGCTTAGATTGGACGGTGAACACTGAAGCTTTCTTT.